Sequencing of this TCR beta chain was carried out in a study of sequential checkpoint blockade in melanoma. Across the study: First-line arms were nivolumab then ipilimumab, or the reverse, randomized 1:1. After both sequences, patients received maintenance nivolumab.

The length of the CDR3 is 16 residues. Looked up from germline, CDR1 is LNHNV and CDR2 is YYDKDF (reference sequence). V lost 0 bases and J 6 bases, leaving 16 bases between the germline ends. Indicated treatment: randomized to nivolumab then ipilimumab (arm A) or the reverse (arm B). None of the patients previously received DNA-damaging chemotherapy. Using immunoSEQ multiplex PCR, the repertoire was profiled, and TCRdb retains in-frame clones only, with some absent. Of 15,000 to 20,000 clones detected, approximately 70% appear once; the ten largest clones hold about an eighth. The material was CD8+ T cells sorted from blood (inferred from file names), obtained from a patient given nivolumab and ipilimumab in sequence. The sequence came from a human donor with melanoma. The chain combines TRBV15 with TRBJ2-3; D may be TRBD1 (6 bases). CDR3 in amino acids: CATSREGAQAADTQYF. Written as DNA, the CDR3 is TGTGCCACCAGCAGAGAGGGGGCCCAAGCGGCCGATACGCAGTATTTT.